Below are 9 T cell receptor beta chains sequenced from a single sample in a study of blood T cell repertoires in COVID-19. Clones were read by immunoSEQ multiplex PCR, and TCRdb kept only the in-frame ones, dropping some. The sample yields 150,000 to 200,000 clones, roughly 87% seen once. The sequencing input was peripheral blood. Every receptor here comes from a man younger than 35 who had recovered from COVID-19.

CDR3 in DNA: TGTGCCAGCAGCTCCCCGCGAGGGCCCTCCTCACCCCTCCACTTT. It is translated as CASSSPRGPSSPLHF. The V gene is TRBV7-9, the J gene TRBJ1-6; no clear D. V shed 4 bases and J shed 10 bases, with 17 bases lying between them. Looked up from germline, CDR1 is SEHNR and CDR2 is FQNEAQ (reference sequence). There are 15 residues in the CDR3.

The chain joins TRBV5-6 to TRBJ2-5, with a weak D call TRBD1 (7 bases). V dropped 4 bases and J dropped 4 bases, with 17 bases sitting between them. The CDR3 loop spans 15 amino acids. Germline V gene sequence: CDR1 SGHDT, CDR2 YYEEEE. CDR3 loop: CASSPGGGWGETQYF. The CDR3 DNA follows: TGTGCCAGCAGCCCTGGAGGGGGCTGGGGAGAGACCCAGTACTTC.

The chain links TRBV6-5 to TRBJ1-1; D might be TRBD1 (5 bases). Between the trimmed V and J ends, which lost 7 bases and 8 bases, there was a span of 11 bases. Germline CDR1 is MNHEY and CDR2 is SVGAGI. The CDR3 loop spans 11 amino acids. The CDR3 spells CASIGRGEAFF. CDR3 coding DNA: TGTGCCAGCATAGGCCGGGGGGAAGCTTTCTTT.

CDR3 residues: CAISVLAGAAGELFF. CDR3 coding DNA: TGTGCCATCAGTGTTCTAGCGGGAGCGGCCGGGGAGCTGTTTTTT. The rearrangement links TRBV10-3 to TRBJ2-2, with 10 bases aligning to TRBD2. The CDR3 is 15 amino acids. The V gene's germline CDR1 is ENHRY and CDR2 SYGVKD. V lost 4 bases, J lost 6 bases, and 5 bases stayed unmatched.

This chain connects TRBV19 to TRBJ2-6, with D hard to call. Per the germline V gene, CDR1 is LNHDA and CDR2 is SQIVND (reference sequence). This CDR3 has 14 amino acids. V was pared by 6 bases and J by 0 bases, with 6 bases between. CDR3 in amino acids: CASSWPSGANVLTF. CDR3 coding DNA: TGTGCCAGTAGCTGGCCCTCTGGGGCCAACGTCCTGACTTTC.

CDR3 sequence (DNA): TGTGCCAGCAGTTTACGGGACAGGGGACCCTACGAGCAGTACTTC. This sequence encodes CASSLRDRGPYEQYF. The V gene is TRBV28, the J gene TRBJ2-7, with TRBD1 matching 10 bases. CDR3 length equals 15 residues. Germline CDR1 is MDHEN and CDR2 is SYDVKM. V was pared by 2 bases and J by 2 bases, with 3 bases of the junction left unmatched.

The V call is TRBV6-2 or TRBV6-3, the J call TRBJ2-1, with 12 nucleotides matching TRBD2. The J segment lost 0 bases and the V segment lost 2 bases, leaving 11 bases of the junction unmatched. The CDR3 spans 20 residues. The germline CDR1 and CDR2 sequences are MNHEY and SVGEGT. The DNA of the CDR3 is TGTGCCAGCAGTTACCCCCTTAGGGGACTAGCGGGCCACTCCTACAATGAGCAGTTCTTC. Translating it yields CASSYPLRGLAGHSYNEQFF.

This chain uses TRBV9 with TRBJ2-7, with TRBD2 identical over 9 bases. This CDR3 spans 14 amino acids. Looked up from germline, CDR1 is SGDLS and CDR2 is YYNGEE. V lost 3 bases and J lost 2; bases outside the gene matches: 3. The CDR3 spells CASSALAGPYEQYF. In DNA form, the CDR3 reads TGTGCCAGCAGCGCGCTAGCGGGACCCTACGAGCAGTACTTC.

The sample holds one count of this clone. The V and J genes are TRBV2 and TRBJ1-1; D perhaps matches TRBD1 (6 bases). The CDR3 is made up of 15 amino acids. Germline V CDR1 and CDR2: SNHLY, FYNNEI. V shed 7 bases and J shed 3 bases, with 18 bases lying between them. In DNA form, the CDR3 reads TGTGCCAGCACCCCCGGGTGGGGGCAGGACACTGAAGCTTTCTTT. It yields the protein CASTPGWGQDTEAFF.